Below are 23 T cell receptor beta chains sequenced from a single sample in a study of PD-L1 blockade in urothelial cancer (dated 2017 in TCRdb). Library creation used the immunoSEQ multiplex PCR assay. TCRdb obtained this table from immuneACCESS and retained in-frame rearrangements with V and J assigned. These tables miss some clones; where compared with another copy, unresolved V genes account for less than half of the shortfall, and the remainder is unexplained. Counted in this sample were more than 65,000 clones; 87% of them appeared once. The ten largest clones add up to roughly 6.1% of the sample. Sample: PBMCs, taken around atezolizumab (anti-PD-L1) treatment. The receptors stem from a woman in her 70s with urothelial cancer.

This clone has only one observation. The chain is built from TRBV23-1 and TRBJ2-7; 9 nucleotides match TRBD1. TRBV23-1 is designated an ORF whose function remains uncertain. The CDR3 runs 15 residues. Unmatched junction bases numbered 9, after V lost 7 bases and J lost 2 bases. The CDR3 loop reads CASTLPGTGTYEQYF. The CDR3 region has the DNA TGCGCCAGCACGTTACCCGGGACAGGGACCTACGAGCAGTACTTC.

CDR3 sequence (DNA): TGTGCCAGCAGCCCGAATGTCGGGGGGGGGCCGAGTGAGCAGTTCTTC. It translates to CASSPNVGGGPSEQFF. V usage is TRBV4-2 and J usage is TRBJ2-1, with TRBD2 identical over 8 bases. Germline V gene sequence: CDR1 LGHNA, CDR2 YNFKEQ. Germline trimming cut 4 bases from V and 9 bases from J; bases unmatched to any gene: 14. The length of the CDR3 is 16 residues.

In nucleotides, the CDR3 is TGTGCCAGCAGCTTAAGTGGCATCGGGGAGCTGTTTTTT. It yields the protein CASSLSGIGELFF. This chain links TRBV11-3 with TRBJ2-2; no clear D gene. The V and J ends lost 2 bases and 7 bases respectively, with 8 bases between them. The germline V gene has CDR1 SGHNT and CDR2 YENEEA. CDR3 length: 13 amino acids.

The chain joins TRBV5-1 to TRBJ2-1; possibly TRBD2 for D (5 bases). This CDR3 is 16 amino acids long. Germline-derived CDR1 and CDR2 are SGHRS and YFSETQ. With 0 bases removed from V and 3 bases from J, the gap between germline ends came to 13 bases. The CDR3: CASSLGRGSFYNEQFF. CDR3 DNA: TGCGCCAGCAGCTTGGGAAGAGGGAGCTTCTACAATGAGCAGTTCTTC.

This clone was picked up one time. The chain is built from TRBV7-2 and TRBJ2-3; the match to TRBD2 covers 11 bases. CDR3 size: 15 residues. From germline, CDR1 is SGHTA and CDR2 FQGNSA. V was pared by 6 bases and J by 2 bases, with 4 bases of the junction left unmatched. In DNA, the CDR3 is TGTGCCAGCAGGGTGACTAGCGGGGACACAGATACGCAGTATTTT. As protein: CASRVTSGDTDTQYF.

V is TRBV5-8 and J is TRBJ2-5; 16 bases map to TRBD2. Germline V gene sequence: CDR1 SGHTS, CDR2 YDEGEE. This CDR3 has 18 residues. The junction had 8 bases not matched to a gene; V was cut back by 1 base and J by 5 bases. CDR3 loop: CASSLMGTSGGGVETQYF. CDR3 DNA: TGTGCCAGCAGCTTGATGGGGACTAGCGGGGGGGGCGTCGAGACCCAGTACTTC.

This clone has a handful of counts. This chain uses TRBV7-9 with TRBJ1-4; D call uncertain. Per germline, CDR1 SEHNR and CDR2 FQNEAQ (reference sequence). The CDR3 consists of 13 residues. Trimming cost V 5 bases and J 5 bases, with 9 bases left between them. In DNA form, the CDR3 reads TGTGCCAGCAGCGCGTCCAGGAATGAAAAACTGTTTTTT. This translates into CASSASRNEKLFF.

This clone was observed a single time. The V and J genes are TRBV29-1 and TRBJ2-3; TRBD2 aligns across 7 bases. Germline CDR1 is SQVTM and CDR2 is ANQGSEA. CDR3 length: 13 amino acids. With V trimmed by 7 bases and J by 3 bases, 7 bases remained unmatched. CDR3 coding DNA: TGCAGCGCAAAAAACGGGGGGACAGATACGCAGTATTTT. It yields the protein CSAKNGGTDTQYF.

The rearrangement links TRBV10-3 to TRBJ2-7; 14 bases align to TRBD2. Unmatched junction bases numbered 3, after V lost 8 bases and J lost 3 bases. Per the germline V gene, CDR1 is ENHRY and CDR2 is SYGVKD. The CDR3 spans 14 residues. CDR3 coding DNA: TGTGCCATCGGGGGGACTAGCGGGAGCTACGAGCAGTACTTC. It encodes CAIGGTSGSYEQYF.

The gene calls are TRBV9 and TRBJ2-7; 9 bases align to TRBD2. Trimming took 0 bases from V and 0 from J; bases not matched to a gene: 10. The CDR3 runs 18 residues. Germline assignment: CDR1 SGDLS and CDR2 YYNGEE. Here the CDR3 reads CASSVAGLAGAGSYEQYF. The DNA for the CDR3 is TGTGCCAGCAGCGTAGCTGGTTTAGCGGGAGCCGGCTCCTACGAGCAGTACTTC.

The chain uses TRBV10-3 and TRBJ2-7; 13 nucleotides align to TRBD2. V was pared by 6 bases and J by 7 bases, with 3 bases of the junction left unmatched. This CDR3 comprises 13 residues. CDR1 and CDR2 from the germline V gene are ENHRY and SYGVKD. The CDR3 spells CAISPGLAGEQYF. The CDR3 nucleotides are TGTGCCATCAGCCCGGGACTAGCGGGAGAGCAGTACTTC.

The chain carries TRBV10-1 and TRBJ2-1; 8 nucleotides agree with TRBD2. The V segment lost 5 bases and the J segment 2 bases; nucleotides outside the gene matches: 8. CDR1 is WNHNN and CDR2 is SYGVQD in the germline V gene (reference sequence). This CDR3 has 16 amino acids. The CDR3 coding sequence is TGCGCCAGCAGTCGGGGGGGGACTCCAGCCTACAATGAGCAGTTCTTC. Protein sequence: CASSRGGTPAYNEQFF.

The chain is built from TRBV6-1 and TRBJ1-1; no definite D call. Trimming took 8 bases from V and 0 from J, leaving 10 bases between them. Germline assignment: CDR1 MNHNS and CDR2 SASEGT. The length of the CDR3 is 13 residues. This CDR3 is CASGKEMNTEAFF. CDR3 DNA sequence: TGTGCCAGCGGAAAGGAGATGAACACTGAAGCTTTCTTT.

This clone occurred a few times. The CDR3 region is CAWKSSGNYNEQFF. The DNA of the CDR3 is TGTGCCTGGAAGAGTAGCGGGAACTACAATGAGCAGTTCTTC. The V call is TRBV30, the J call TRBJ2-1; 8 nucleotides align to TRBD2. The CDR3 runs to 14 residues. The germline gives CDR1 GTSNPN, CDR2 SVGIG (reference sequence). V shed 4 bases and J 3 bases; nucleotides not matched to a gene: 5.

This clone was seen once. This chain links TRBV10-2 with TRBJ1-5, with D possibly matching TRBD1 (6 bases). Trimming stripped 7 bases from V and 4 bases from J, with 14 bases between. The V gene's germline CDR1 is WSHSY and CDR2 SAAADI. The CDR3 sequence is 14 residues long. CDR3 loop: CASNQRGGNQPQHF. CDR3 nucleotide sequence: TGCGCCAGCAACCAAAGGGGGGGGAATCAGCCCCAGCATTTT.

This chain links TRBV11-2 with TRBJ2-5; a possible D gene is TRBD1 (6 bases). The V gene's germline CDR1 is SGHAT and CDR2 FQNNGV. This CDR3 comprises 19 residues. Trimming cost V 0 bases and J 1 base, with 21 bases left between them. The CDR3 spells CASSLDHLAGTIFQETQYF. CDR3 DNA: TGTGCCAGCAGCTTAGATCATCTTGCCGGGACAATCTTCCAAGAGACCCAGTACTTC.

V usage is TRBV7-2 and J usage is TRBJ2-5; possibly TRBD1 for D (5 bases). This CDR3 has 14 amino acids. Germline values: CDR1 SGHTA, CDR2 FQGNSA. The ends were cut back, 0 bases at V and 2 bases at J, with 7 bases in the middle. In DNA form, the CDR3 reads TGTGCCAGCAGCTTAGCGGGGCCACAAGAGACCCAGTACTTC. It encodes CASSLAGPQETQYF.

J is TRBJ2-7 and V is TRBV28, with D perhaps TRBD2 (6 bases). Germline CDR1 MDHEN, CDR2 SYDVKM. Trimming stripped 3 bases from V and 3 bases from J, with 18 bases between. This CDR3 comprises 16 residues. DNA of the CDR3: TGTGCCAGCAGTTTGGGACTTCTCTCGACCGGCTACGAGCAGTACTTC. This encodes CASSLGLLSTGYEQYF.

This chain uses TRBV6-1 with TRBJ1-1, with D perhaps TRBD1 (6 bases). The germline CDR1 and CDR2 sequences are MNHNS and SASEGT. The CDR3 sequence is 14 residues long. V gave up 3 bases and J gave up 11 bases, with 19 bases separating them. Here the CDR3 reads CASSEATGLEKAFF. The CDR3 region has the DNA TGTGCCAGCAGTGAGGCTACAGGGCTGGAGAAGGCTTTCTTT.

This clone was counted a single time. The CDR3, as DNA: TGTGCCAGCAGGGGTGGACAGGACTACGAGCAGTACTTC. Protein sequence: CASRGGQDYEQYF. The chain is built from TRBV2 and TRBJ2-7, with TRBD1 matching 7 bases. The CDR3 extends over 13 amino acids. J gave up 3 bases and V 6 bases, and 5 bases lay outside the gene matches. The germline V gene encodes CDR1 SNHLY and CDR2 FYNNEI. The variable domain in full, with the rest retrieved from reference TRBV2 and TRBJ2-7, is EPEVTQTPSHQVTQMGQEVILRCVPISNHLYFYWYRQILGQKVEFLVSFYNNEISEKSEIFDDQFSVERPDGSNFTLKIRSTKLEDSAMYFCASRGGQDYEQYFGPGTRLTVT.

The chain joins TRBV5-1 to TRBJ2-3, with TRBD2 matching over 11 bases. This CDR3 comprises 15 residues. Germline V lookup: CDR1 SGHRS, CDR2 YFSETQ. V lost 2 bases and J lost 3; bases outside the gene matches: 2. The CDR3 DNA follows: TGCGCCAGCAGCTTATCTAGCGGGAGGACAGATACGCAGTATTTT. The encoded protein is CASSLSSGRTDTQYF.

The chain joins TRBV7-6 to TRBJ2-2, with 8 bases matching TRBD1. Germline CDR1 and CDR2: SGHVS and FNYEAQ. This CDR3 is built from 16 residues. Trimming took 5 bases from V and 3 from J; bases not matched to a gene: 8. The CDR3: CASSLQGTGYTGELFF. CDR3 DNA sequence: TGTGCCAGCAGCCTGCAAGGGACAGGCTACACCGGGGAGCTGTTTTTT. Together with reference TRBV7-6 and TRBJ2-2, the CDR3 gives the full variable domain: GAGVSQSPRYKVTKRGQDVALRCDPISGHVSLYWYRQALGQGPEFLTYFNYEAQQDKSGLPNDRFSAERPEGSISTLTIQRTEQRDSAMYRCASSLQGTGYTGELFFGEGSRLTVL.

The V gene is TRBV5-1, the J gene TRBJ2-7; 7 nucleotides agree with TRBD1. CDR3 length equals 14 residues. Per germline, CDR1 SGHRS and CDR2 YFSETQ. Losses at the gene ends were 4 bases for V and 5 bases for J; bases not matched to a gene: 9. The chain's CDR3 is CASSPSEGANEQYF. CDR3 DNA sequence: TGCGCCAGCAGCCCCAGTGAGGGGGCCAACGAGCAGTACTTC.